This entry lists 9 T cell receptor beta chains sequenced from one sample in a study of cytomegalovirus exposure and HLA in healthy donors. PCR employed 60 Vbeta and 13 Jbeta primers. TCRdb's table, derived via immunoSEQ multiplex PCR, lists solely in-frame clones and lacks some. The sample contains some 63,000 clones, about 80% of which appear only once. Specimen: PBMCs. The receptor source for this set is a woman between 35 and 50 years old in good health and CMV-seronegative.

Turning to this clone: A read error may produce the germline difference seen at one junction end. The CDR3 spells CAGRPGQGKYEQYF. The CDR3, as DNA: TGTGCCGGCAGACCAGGACAGGGTAAATACGAGCAGTACTTC. The chain links TRBV6-1 to TRBJ2-7; 8 bases are a match to TRBD1. Germline values: CDR1 MNHNS, CDR2 SASEGT. CDR3 size: 14 residues.

A few counts support this clone. V and J are TRBV28 and TRBJ1-5; tentatively, D is TRBD1 (6 bases). There are 13 residues in the CDR3. Germline V gives CDR1 MDHEN, CDR2 SYDVKM. V was clipped by 3 bases and J by 6 bases, with 9 bases between them. The CDR3 bases are TGTGCCAGCAGTTTTGGGGGCGGTCAGCCCCAGCATTTT. Translated, it gives CASSFGGGQPQHF.

The rearrangement joins TRBV5-1 to TRBJ2-3; 7 bases are a match to TRBD1. Germline V CDR1 and CDR2: SGHRS, YFSETQ. The CDR3 covers 16 residues. Trimming took 4 bases from V and 1 from J; bases not matched to a gene: 9. The CDR3 is CASSQGQQGGTDTQYF. The CDR3 nucleotides are TGCGCCAGCAGCCAGGGACAGCAAGGGGGCACAGATACGCAGTATTTT.

The chain couples TRBV6-1 to TRBJ2-7; 15 bases match TRBD2. CDR1 and CDR2 (germline): MNHNS, SASEGT. J lost 4 bases, V lost 7 bases, and 5 bases had no gene match. This CDR3 is 15 amino acids long. The CDR3 sequence is CASTPGLAGGYEQYF. CDR3 DNA sequence: TGTGCCAGCACCCCGGGACTAGCGGGAGGTTACGAGCAGTACTTC.

As to this clone: This CDR3 is also generated by other DNA sequences in the sample. V gene TRBV9 combines with J gene TRBJ1-3, with D possibly matching TRBD1 (6 bases). CDR3 size: 15 residues. The germline gives CDR1 SGDLS, CDR2 YYNGEE. V lost 6 bases to trimming and J lost 4 bases, with 17 bases between them. The CDR3 is CASTKGGGLGNTIYF. The CDR3 DNA is TGTGCCAGCACCAAAGGGGGGGGGCTGGGAAACACCATATATTTT.

The gene calls are TRBV13 and TRBJ2-7; 8 nucleotides agree with TRBD2. CDR1 and CDR2 from the germline V gene are PRHDT and FYEKMQ (reference sequence). V was pared by 1 base and J by 2 bases, with 1 base of the junction left unmatched. The CDR3 has 14 amino acids. The CDR3 nucleotides read TGTGCCAGCAGCTTAGTGGGACTAGCCTACGAGCAGTACTTC. Amino acids: CASSLVGLAYEQYF.

This chain uses TRBV9 with TRBJ2-3; no firm D call. This CDR3 is 15 amino acids long. V lost 2 bases and J 0 bases, leaving 10 bases between the germline ends. Germline V gives CDR1 SGDLS, CDR2 YYNGEE. The DNA of the CDR3 is TGTGCCAGCAGCGTTCTAACAGCTAGCACAGATACGCAGTATTTT. Translated, it gives CASSVLTASTDTQYF.

V and J are TRBV25-1 and TRBJ2-1; 8 bases match TRBD1. This CDR3 has 17 amino acids. Germline CDR1 MGHDK, CDR2 SYGVNS. V was pared by 3 bases and J by 2 bases, with 9 bases of the junction left unmatched. The CDR3 here is CASSDLKQGGAYNEQFF. CDR3 coding DNA: TGTGCCAGCAGTGACTTAAAACAGGGGGGTGCCTACAATGAGCAGTTCTTC.

CDR3 protein: CASSQAGGSYNEQFF. As DNA, the CDR3 is TGTGCCAGTAGTCAAGCGGGCGGCTCCTACAATGAGCAGTTCTTC. The chain links TRBV19 to TRBJ2-1; possible D gene TRBD2, 6 bases. V dropped 5 bases and J dropped 0 bases, with 11 bases sitting between them. Germline V CDR1 and CDR2: LNHDA, SQIVND (reference sequence). The CDR3 contains 15 residues.